The 6 T cell receptor beta chains below come from one sample, sequenced in a study of CD8 T cells in ankylosing spondylitis. TCRdb fed the 5' RACE reads into MiXCR, producing one record per CDR3 protein. There are approximately 200,000 distinct CDR3 sequences in the sample; around 13% occur only once, and about 17% lies in the top ten. Sequencing was performed on blood, either unsorted or a sorted T cell fraction (not recorded which). All receptors come from a male donor with ankylosing spondylitis or in good health (not recorded which).

The V and J genes are TRBV19 and TRBJ1-1, with TRBD1 as a possible D gene (5 bases). V lost 1 base to trimming and J lost 5 bases, with 8 bases between them. Germline loops: CDR1 LNHDA, CDR2 SQIVND (reference sequence). This CDR3 has 13 amino acids. The CDR3: CASSIGRTTEAFF. CDR3 coding DNA: TGTGCCAGTAGTATAGGGAGGACAACTGAAGCTTTCTTT.

This clonotype was recorded many times. V usage is TRBV5-1 and J usage is TRBJ2-7, with D perhaps matching TRBD1 (6 bases). The V gene lost 3 bases and the J gene lost 3 bases, with 13 bases spanning the gap. The length of the CDR3 is 14 residues. Germline values: CDR1 SGHRS, CDR2 YFSETQ. CDR3 nucleotides: TGCGCCAGCAGCTCTCGGACAGATAGCTACGAGCAGTACTTC. Translation gives CASSSRTDSYEQYF.

The chain joins TRBV9 to TRBJ1-6; D ambiguous. There are 12 residues in the CDR3. From germline, CDR1 is SGDLS and CDR2 YYNGEE. Trimming took off 3 bases at V and 14 bases at J, with 12 bases between the two ends. The CDR3: CASSDPSNTLHF. As DNA, the CDR3 is TGTGCCAGCAGCGACCCCAGTAATACCCTCCACTTT.

The chain has TRBV19 and TRBJ2-1; a weak D match, TRBD2 (6 bases). Looked up from germline, CDR1 is LNHDA and CDR2 is SQIVND (reference sequence). The CDR3 runs to 13 residues. The germline V and J ends were trimmed by 8 bases and 9 bases, with 17 bases remaining between them. CDR3 protein: CASQSGEIGEQFF. The DNA for the CDR3 is TGTGCCAGTCAATCGGGGGAGATCGGTGAGCAGTTCTTC.

This chain links TRBV7-2 with TRBJ1-4; the match to TRBD1 covers 7 bases. The CDR3 contains 14 residues. The V segment lost 6 bases and the J segment 8 bases; nucleotides outside the gene matches: 9. CDR1 is SGHTA and CDR2 is FQGNSA in the germline V gene. DNA of the CDR3: TGTGCCAGCAGGGACAGGAACACTGGGGAAAAACTGTTTTTT. This encodes CASRDRNTGEKLFF.

V gene TRBV11-2 combines with J gene TRBJ2-7; D is possibly TRBD2 (5 bases). This CDR3 region has 12 residues. Per germline, CDR1 SGHAT and CDR2 FQNNGV. Deletions cut 5 bases from V and 5 bases from J, with 10 bases between. The CDR3 loop is CASSPLGDEQYF. The CDR3 nucleotides read TGTGCCAGCAGCCCCCTCGGGGACGAGCAGTACTTC.